The 20 T cell receptor beta chains in this list originate from one sample, sequenced in a study of T cells in Graves' hyperthyroidism and ophthalmopathy. What was amplified from RNA transcripts were TCR beta CDR3 regions. The HTBI primer set drove a first-round RT-PCR of the TCR CDR3. One entry per CDR3 protein, called by TCRdb with MiXCR from the multiplex PCR reads. The sample has some 580,000 distinct CDR3 sequences; roughly a sixth are singletons. Sequenced: blood. The receptors originated from a woman aged 40 to 50 with Graves' ophthalmopathy.

Details on this clonotype: Given a much more abundant clone one base away, this may be a read error. The J gene is TRBJ2-7, the V gene TRBV30, with 12 bases aligning to TRBD2. Germline CDR1 is GTSNPN and CDR2 is SVGIG (reference sequence). The CDR3 runs 17 residues. The trim removed 2 bases at V and 7 bases at J, leaving 15 bases unmatched. The CDR3 protein is CAWSTGTSGSVYNEQYF. The DNA for the CDR3 is TGTGCCTGGAGTACTGGGACTAGCGGGTCCGTGTACAATGAGCAGTACTTC.

This clonotype was detected many times. The chain is built from TRBV20-1 and TRBJ2-1; 9 bases are shared with TRBD2. Germline trimming cut 3 bases from V and 0 bases from J; bases unmatched to any gene: 12. CDR1 is DFQATT and CDR2 is SNEGSKA in the germline V gene (reference sequence). The CDR3 consists of 18 residues. The CDR3 DNA reads as TGCAGTGCTAGCCCGATTAGCGGGAGCCCCAGCTCCTACAATGAGCAGTTCTTC. It translates to CSASPISGSPSSYNEQFF.

V and J are TRBV4-1 and TRBJ1-5; D unresolved. Trimming cost V 2 bases and J 0 bases, with 8 bases left between them. Germline CDR1 is MGHRA and CDR2 is YSYEKL. This CDR3 spans 15 amino acids. The CDR3, as DNA: TGCGCCAGCAGCCAATTCCAGGATAGCAATCAGCCCCAGCATTTT. Residues: CASSQFQDSNQPQHF.

This clonotype was found many times. This chain uses TRBV20-1 with TRBJ1-1; D remains ambiguous. Germline V lookup: CDR1 DFQATT, CDR2 SNEGSKA (reference sequence). The CDR3 loop spans 15 amino acids. The V and J ends lost 1 base and 1 base respectively, with 13 bases between them. CDR3 region: CSARGTEGRNTEAFF. The CDR3 DNA follows: TGCAGTGCTAGAGGTACCGAGGGCAGGAACACTGAAGCTTTCTTT.

The chain joins TRBV6-1 to TRBJ2-2; D not certain. Germline V gives CDR1 MNHNS, CDR2 SASEGT. V shed 6 bases and J shed 4 bases, with 12 bases lying between them. The CDR3 runs to 14 residues. CDR3 sequence (DNA): TGTGCCAGCAGACAACCGACCCGCACCGGGGAGCTGTTTTTT. Translated: CASRQPTRTGELFF.

This clonotype was seen many times. The rearrangement links TRBV5-1 to TRBJ2-1; tentative D call: TRBD2 (7 bases). The CDR3 has 17 amino acids. V lost 0 bases and J lost 5, with 18 bases in between. CDR1 is SGHRS, CDR2 YFSETQ, per germline. CDR3 residues: CASSLVGAAGANNEQFF. DNA of the CDR3: TGCGCCAGCAGCTTGGTCGGTGCGGCGGGGGCCAACAATGAGCAGTTCTTC.

Only a few counts were recorded for this clonotype. The V and J genes are TRBV2 and TRBJ2-4, with D maybe TRBD2 (6 bases). The CDR3 has 14 amino acids. Looked up from germline, CDR1 is SNHLY and CDR2 is FYNNEI. Trimming stripped 4 bases from V and 7 bases from J, with 14 bases between. CDR3 in amino acids: CASSVSRENNIQYF. The CDR3 DNA reads TGTGCCAGCAGTGTGTCACGGGAGAATAACATTCAGTACTTC.

Many counts were recorded for this clonotype. The chain employs TRBV6-1 and TRBJ2-5; 7 nucleotides agree with TRBD2. The CDR3 sequence is 14 residues long. CDR1 MNHNS and CDR2 SASEGT come from the germline V gene. V gave up 6 bases and J gave up 2 bases; unmatched junction bases: 6. The CDR3: CASSELAPQETQYF. The CDR3 bases are TGTGCCAGCAGCGAACTAGCGCCTCAAGAGACCCAGTACTTC.

The J gene is TRBJ1-3, the V gene TRBV28; TRBD1 matches at 8 bases. The CDR3 spans 14 residues. Germline-derived CDR1 and CDR2 are MDHEN and SYDVKM. With 4 bases clipped from V and 9 bases from J, the junction kept 8 bases outside the gene matches. The CDR3 sequence: CASSSRTGPGTIYF. CDR3 sequence (DNA): TGTGCCAGCAGTTCAAGGACAGGGCCGGGCACCATATATTTT.

This rearrangement joins TRBV4-2 to TRBJ1-4; no firm D call. V was cut by 2 bases and J by 7 bases, with 11 bases left in between. This CDR3 is 14 amino acids long. Germline CDR1 is LGHNA and CDR2 is YNFKEQ. The chain's CDR3 is CASSQSQNGEKLFF. The CDR3 DNA reads as TGTGCCAGCAGCCAAAGCCAAAATGGTGAAAAACTGTTTTTT.

This clonotype was observed a handful of times. This rearrangement joins TRBV4-1 to TRBJ1-4, with a tentative D call TRBD1 (5 bases). Trimming removed 1 base from V and 10 bases from J, with 16 bases in between. Looked up from germline, CDR1 is MGHRA and CDR2 is YSYEKL. This CDR3 region has 15 residues. CDR3 DNA: TGCGCCAGCAGCCAAGGTCCCGGGTTGGGGGGAAAACTGTTTTTT. Its protein product is CASSQGPGLGGKLFF.

J is TRBJ1-2 and V is TRBV9; possibly TRBD1 for D (6 bases). The CDR3 sequence is 16 residues long. The V gene's germline CDR1 is SGDLS and CDR2 YYNGEE. Trimming took off 0 bases at V and 3 bases at J, with 15 bases between the two ends. This chain's CDR3 is CASSVASRGGDYGYTF. Here the CDR3 DNA reads TGTGCCAGCAGCGTAGCTTCCAGGGGAGGAGACTATGGCTACACCTTC. The variable domain in full, completed from reference TRBV9 and TRBJ1-2, reads DSGVTQTPKHLITATGQRVTLRCSPRSGDLSVYWYQQSLDQGLQFLIQYYNGEERAKGNILERFSAQQFPDLHSELNLSSLELGDSALYFCASSVASRGGDYGYTFGSGTRLTVV.

J is TRBJ2-1 and V is TRBV6-1; the match to TRBD1 covers 7 bases. Germline V gene lookup returns CDR1 MNHNS and CDR2 SASEGT. Trimming removed 6 bases from V and 6 bases from J; junction bases left unmatched: 14. This CDR3 has 16 residues. Here the CDR3 reads CASRGDSGSGFNEQFF. The DNA of the CDR3 is TGTGCCAGCAGAGGGGACAGTGGATCGGGTTTCAATGAGCAGTTCTTC.

This clonotype was found once. The chain couples TRBV4-2 to TRBJ2-7; possible D gene TRBD2, 5 bases. The V gene lost 0 bases and the J gene lost 0 bases, with 15 bases spanning the gap. The CDR3 length is 17 residues. Germline CDR1 and CDR2: LGHNA and YNFKEQ. Here the CDR3 reads CASSQEFRTGSSYEQYF. The CDR3 DNA reads TGTGCCAGCAGCCAAGAGTTCCGGACTGGGAGCTCCTACGAGCAGTACTTC.

The rearrangement links TRBV15 to TRBJ2-3; 15 nucleotides match TRBD2. The CDR3 covers 16 residues. V lost 5 bases and J lost 4; bases outside the gene matches: 4. Germline CDR1 LNHNV, CDR2 YYDKDF (reference sequence). This CDR3 reads CATSSGLAGGADTQYF. The CDR3 DNA sequence: TGTGCCACCAGCTCTGGACTAGCGGGAGGGGCAGATACGCAGTATTTT.

V and J are TRBV29-1 and TRBJ2-3; TRBD2 matches 14 bases. The V and J ends lost 5 bases and 0 bases, in that order; junction bases with no gene match: 7. The CDR3 is made up of 17 amino acids. Germline assignment: CDR1 SQVTM and CDR2 ANQGSEA. CDR3 in amino acids: CSVTAGTSGRSTDTQYF. The CDR3 DNA follows: TGCAGCGTTACGGCCGGGACTAGCGGGAGAAGCACAGATACGCAGTATTTT.

Many counts were recorded for this clonotype. The CDR3 is CASSLPNRGFEQYF. The DNA of the CDR3 is TGTGCCAGCAGCCTACCGAACAGGGGGTTTGAGCAGTACTTC. This chain uses TRBV11-3 with TRBJ2-7, with TRBD1 matching 8 bases. The germline CDR1 and CDR2 sequences are SGHNT and YENEEA. With V trimmed by 5 bases and J by 7 bases, 10 bases remained unmatched. The CDR3 has 14 residues.

The V and J genes are TRBV6-1 and TRBJ1-6; D gene uncertain. V lost 2 bases to trimming and J lost 8 bases, with 13 bases between them. The CDR3 is 15 residues long. Germline V CDR1 and CDR2: MNHNS, SASEGT. The CDR3 region has the DNA TGTGCCAGCAGTGAAATTCCGCCGTTGGATTCACCCCTCCACTTT. The encoded protein is CASSEIPPLDSPLHF.

This clonotype was detected a few times. Since a much larger clone is just one base distant, this may be a read error. The chain couples TRBV7-9 to TRBJ1-2, with D possibly being TRBD1 (5 bases). Germline CDR1 is SEHNR and CDR2 is FQNEAQ (reference sequence). The length of the CDR3 is 15 residues. V gave up 8 bases and J gave up 3 bases, with 19 bases separating them. CDR3 nucleotide sequence: TGTGCCAGCGGCCCGGGGGGACCGCGCGACTATGGCTACACCTTC. It translates to CASGPGGPRDYGYTF.

This clonotype was seen ten or more times. The genes are TRBV6-1 and TRBJ1-5, with a possible D match to TRBD1 (6 bases). There are 14 residues in the CDR3. Per germline, CDR1 MNHNS and CDR2 SASEGT. Trimming took 5 bases from V and 9 from J, leaving 17 bases between them. This chain's CDR3 is CASSSRDTSMPQHF. The CDR3 DNA reads TGTGCCAGCAGTTCCCGGGACACGAGCATGCCCCAGCATTTT.